This T cell receptor beta chain was captured by sequencing in a study of cytomegalovirus exposure and HLA in healthy donors. Study outcomes and limitations: Later on, analysis showed that most CMV-associated TCR beta chains appeared to be HLA-restricted.

This clone showed up just once. What it binds is not known. Primers for the PCR totalled 60 Vbeta and 13 Jbeta. Produced via immunoSEQ multiplex PCR; TCRdb's table is partial and in-frame only. The table lists some 130,000 clones, more than 70% of them singletons, with approximately 2% in the top ten. Germline V lookup: CDR1 SGHRS, CDR2 YFSETQ. V was clipped by 7 bases and J by 7 bases; unmatched bases: 12. CDR3 length: 14 amino acids. The V and J genes are TRBV5-1 and TRBJ2-7, with TRBD1 identical over 9 bases. The sequencing input was PBMCs. This TCR came from a man aged 25 to 40 in good health and CMV-seronegative. The CDR3 reads CASAGGTGNFEQYF. The CDR3 nucleotides read TGCGCCAGCGCTGGAGGGACAGGGAATTTTGAGCAGTACTTC.